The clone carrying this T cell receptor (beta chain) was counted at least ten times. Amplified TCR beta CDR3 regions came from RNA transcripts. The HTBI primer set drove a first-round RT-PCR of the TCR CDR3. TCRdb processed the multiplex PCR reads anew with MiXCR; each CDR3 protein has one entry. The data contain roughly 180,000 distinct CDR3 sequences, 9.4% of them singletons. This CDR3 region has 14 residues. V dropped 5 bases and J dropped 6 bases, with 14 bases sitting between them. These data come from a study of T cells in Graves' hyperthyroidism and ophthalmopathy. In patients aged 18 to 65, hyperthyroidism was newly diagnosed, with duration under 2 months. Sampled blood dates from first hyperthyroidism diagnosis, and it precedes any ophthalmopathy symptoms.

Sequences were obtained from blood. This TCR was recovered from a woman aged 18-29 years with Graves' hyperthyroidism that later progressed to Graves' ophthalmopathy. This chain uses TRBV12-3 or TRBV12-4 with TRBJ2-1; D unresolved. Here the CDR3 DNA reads TGTGCCAGCAGTCCCCTCGGCTTTTTCAATGAGCAGTTCTTC. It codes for CASSPLGFFNEQFF.